This TCR beta chain stems from a study of vaccination and CD4 T cells after COVID-19 (dated by TCRdb to between 2021 and 2024). For the wider study: The convalescent cohort comprised six males and four females, including two Hispanic individuals, seven Caucasians, two Asians and one multiracial person. The time from the second vaccine dose to post-vaccine blood sampling had a median of roughly 70 days and ranged from about 13 to 250 days. In ten to eleven COVID-19 convalescent patients and a handful of infection-naive healthy vaccine recipients, the spike-specific CD4+ TCR repertoire before mRNA vaccination was compared with the repertoire after mRNA vaccination. At the TCR clonotype level, an earlier paper using these donors assessed memory CD4+ T cell crossreactivity between SARS-CoV-2 and common cold coronavirus spike proteins. Overlapping spike peptide pools from SARS-CoV-2 and from the common cold coronaviruses HCoV-NL63, HCoV-OC43 and HCoV-229E were used as culture stimuli. In control cultures, a CEFX viral epitope pool was used as positive control, an HIV-1 Nef peptide pool was used as negative control, or no peptide was added. Two doses of either the Pfizer-BioNTech BNT162b2 vaccine (n=8) or the Moderna mRNA-1273 vaccine (n=2) were administered to participants. Post-COVID blood samples from convalescent patients were collected a median of around 100 days after diagnosis, with a range of 35 to 161 days. What the study reported, not specific to this receptor: The study included relatively few convalescent patients and did not analyze early timepoints after natural infection. The median number of SARS-CoV-2-reactive clonotypes rose from 20 to 25 after infection to 30 to 45 after vaccination, but the change was not significant. Among convalescent patients, a median about 86% of the SARS-CoV-2-reactive clones seen after vaccination appeared only after vaccination, which suggests priming specific to the vaccine. Of the vaccine-specific clones found in convalescent patients, nearly all (304 of 307) were mono-reactive for SARS-CoV-2 spike instead of being cross-reactive with common cold coronaviruses.

From the cysteine through the phenylalanine, the CDR3 covers 12 amino acids. Just CDR3 DNA is preserved here, 36 bases in frame from base 1. At the junction V is shortened by 4 bases and J by 3 bases, with 9 bases in between. CDR1 and CDR2 are drawn from the germline V gene (reference sequence): DFQATT, SNEGSKA. The meaning of the sample's treatment or condition label: roughly 10-day PBMC culture with coronavirus spike peptide pools or control peptides (ViraFEST assay). CD4+ T cells from unexposed donors were collected before the COVID-19 pandemic (2011-2018). The study used the ViraFEST assay, which expanded antigen-specific T cells with peptide pools and then identified expanded clonotypes by TCR sequencing. PBMCs were cultured at around 2 million per well in IMDM supplemented with 5% human AB serum and 8.5 to 10 IU/ml IL-2, with about 11 ug/ml peptide pools added. On days 3 and 7, half of the culture medium was replaced with fresh IL-2-containing medium. After about 11 days of culture, CD4+ T cells were isolated by negative selection using the EasySep CD4+ T cell isolation kit. As cell number allowed, CD4+ T cells from unexposed donors were tested for reactivity to SARS-CoV-2 S and N and to four common cold coronavirus spike pools. Ficoll-Paque Plus gradient centrifugation was used to isolate PBMCs from whole blood, and the isolated PBMCs were then either used fresh or cryopreserved at -140C. Each culture condition was generally run in triplicate wells. The leukapheresis product for the unexposed donors was obtained through commercial purchase.

On this clonotype itself: Its cognate antigen has yet to be identified. Base qualities are not provided; no much larger clone lies one nucleotide away.

The library was produced with PCR. At the Johns Hopkins FTIC core, DNA from the cultured CD4+ T cells underwent TCR sequencing with the Oncomine TCR Beta short-read assay. The QIAamp micro DNA kit was used to extract genomic DNA from the cultured CD4+ T cells. The Oncomine TCR Beta libraries from cultured CD4+ T cells were pooled using unique dual indexes and then sequenced on an Illumina iSeq 100. Regarding the original processing steps: Non-productive sequences were filtered out, and CDR3s that did not start with C, did not end with F or W, or were shorter than 7 amino acids were discarded. Antigen-specific clonotypes were identified with the MANAFEST web application by comparing peptide-stimulated wells with reference and other culture wells. Positive clones required FDR below 0.05, an odds ratio above 5, and productive frequency above 0.1% in at least two of three replicate wells. A clonotype was classed as cross-reactive if the clonotype showed significant expansion both in SARS-CoV-2 spike wells and in at least one common cold coronavirus spike condition. Levenshtein distances (stringdist) and unrooted phylogenetic trees (ape) in R version 3.6.1 were used to assess CDR3 homology. The public reads were reprocessed in TCRdb via fastp at Q25 and MiXCR, keeping in-frame beta chains. Each entry is one CDR3 protein sequence, shown with its most common DNA and genes. The V and J calls were determined by TCRdb, not by the authors. The table for this sample lists more than 5,000 distinct CDR3 sequences; more than 55% of them were counted only once. The biggest ten clones account for less than 65% of the sample.

The receptor comes from a human donor in good health. The sequencing sample was made of CD4+ T cells from blood, cultured in vitro. This sequence uses TRBV20-1 and TRBJ1-1; tentative D gene TRBD1, with 6 bases matching. The nucleotide sequence reads as follows: TGCAGTGCTACCACAGGGTACACTGAAGCTTTCTTT. Translated, it reads CSATTGYTEAFF.